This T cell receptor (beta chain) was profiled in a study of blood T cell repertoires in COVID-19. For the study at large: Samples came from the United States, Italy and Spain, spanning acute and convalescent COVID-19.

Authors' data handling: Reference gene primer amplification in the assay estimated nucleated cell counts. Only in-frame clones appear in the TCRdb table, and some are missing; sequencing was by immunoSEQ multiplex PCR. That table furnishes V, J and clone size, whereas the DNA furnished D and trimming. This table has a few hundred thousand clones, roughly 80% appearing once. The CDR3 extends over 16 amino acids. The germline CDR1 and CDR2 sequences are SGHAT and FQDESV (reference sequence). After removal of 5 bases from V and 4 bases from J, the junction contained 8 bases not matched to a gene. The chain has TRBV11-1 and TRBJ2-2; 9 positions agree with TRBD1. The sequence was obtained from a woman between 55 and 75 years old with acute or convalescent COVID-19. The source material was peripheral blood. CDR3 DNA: TGTGCCAGCAGCACCCGGGACAGGGCTGGCACCGGGGAGCTGTTTTTT. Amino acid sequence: CASSTRDRAGTGELFF.